This T cell receptor (beta chain) appears in the sequencing data of a study of healthy donors' naive CD4 and CD8 T cells. TCR libraries were built from about 500 ng of total RNA by linear amplification. From the reads, TCRdb called clonotypes with MiXCR, one entry per CDR3 protein. The data contain 200,000 or so distinct CDR3 sequences, about 76% of them singletons. The germline V gene encodes CDR1 SGHDT and CDR2 YYEEEE. This CDR3 region has 20 residues. Trimming cost V 4 bases and J 6 bases, with 31 bases left between them. This clonotype was obtained from a pool of human donors in good health; the sample pools cells from several healthy donors. The sequenced material came from naive CD4+ and CD8+ T cells sorted from blood, pooled from several donors. The rearrangement uses TRBV5-6 and TRBJ2-2, with D possibly called TRBD1 or TRBD2 (6 bases each). CDR3 region: CASSPRRRGPISGIPGELFF. The CDR3 DNA sequence: TGTGCCAGCAGCCCTAGGCGACGGGGGCCCATCTCTGGTATACCCGGGGAGCTGTTTTTT.